This T cell receptor beta chain was sequenced during a study of CD8 T cell repertoires and HIV-1 epitope variants. The assay was immunoSEQ multiplex PCR, and TCRdb's table has in-frame clones only and misses some. The sample lists several thousand clones; 50% to 70% were seen once. In regard to this clone: Its antigen is not identified.

This CDR3 contains 15 residues. Germline CDR1 and CDR2: WSHSY and SAAADI. Trimming removed 2 bases from V and 6 bases from J; junction bases left unmatched: 4. The source of this sequence is a male donor with HIV. Sequencing was performed on cultured CD8+ T cells derived from PBMCs. The rearrangement joins TRBV10-2 to TRBJ2-3; 11 nucleotides line up with TRBD2. The CDR3 protein is CASSEIGLAGDTQYF. CDR3 DNA: TGCGCCAGCAGTGAGATAGGACTAGCGGGCGATACGCAGTATTTT.